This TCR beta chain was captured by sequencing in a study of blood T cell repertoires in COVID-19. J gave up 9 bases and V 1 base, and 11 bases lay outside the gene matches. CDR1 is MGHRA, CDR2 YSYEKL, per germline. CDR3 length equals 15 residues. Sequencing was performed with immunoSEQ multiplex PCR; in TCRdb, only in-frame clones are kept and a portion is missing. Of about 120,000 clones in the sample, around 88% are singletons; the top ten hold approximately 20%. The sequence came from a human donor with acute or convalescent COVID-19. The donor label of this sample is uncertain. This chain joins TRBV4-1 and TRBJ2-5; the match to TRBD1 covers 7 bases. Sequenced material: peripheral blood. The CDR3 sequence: CASSQGPTGFIAQYF. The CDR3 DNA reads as TGCGCCAGCAGCCAAGGTCCGACAGGGTTTATAGCCCAGTACTTC.